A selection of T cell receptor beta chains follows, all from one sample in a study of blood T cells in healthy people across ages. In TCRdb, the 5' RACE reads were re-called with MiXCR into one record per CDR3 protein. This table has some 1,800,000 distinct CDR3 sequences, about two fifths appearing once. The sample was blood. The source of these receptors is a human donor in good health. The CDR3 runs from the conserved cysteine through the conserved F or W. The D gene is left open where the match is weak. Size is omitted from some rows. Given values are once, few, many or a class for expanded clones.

TGTGCCAGCAGCTGGGACAGGCGGGAGACCCTGTCTGGGGCCAACGTCCTGACTTTC CASSWDRRETLSGANVLTF TRBV7-9 few 19 TRBJ2-6 -
TGTGCCAGCAGACCGAGCGCAGGGGGCCCTTACACTGAAGCTTTCTTT CASRPSAGGPYTEAFF TRBV6-2/TRBV6-3 - 16 TRBJ1-1 TRBD1
TGTGCCACGCAAGACGACAGATCCTACGAGCAGTACTTC CATQDDRSYEQYF TRBV6-2/TRBV6-3 once 13 TRBJ2-7 -
TGCAGTGCTACCCGGACTAGCGGGGGTGGTGATACGCAGTATTTT CSATRTSGGGDTQYF TRBV20-1 once 15 TRBJ2-3 TRBD2
TGTGCCAGTGGCTCGAATTGGGACAGGGTAATTCGGGATGAAAAACTGTTTTTT CASGSNWDRVIRDEKLFF TRBV19 once 18 TRBJ1-4 TRBD1
TGTGCCATCAGTGTGGGTAGGAGTTCGACAGGACGACAAGAGACCCAGTACTTC CAISVGRSSTGRQETQYF TRBV10-3 - 18 TRBJ2-5 -
TGTGCCAGCAGTTACTCGGAGGAGGTGGATGAAAAACTGTTTTTT CASSYSEEVDEKLFF TRBV6-6 - 15 TRBJ1-4 -
TGTGCCGGCAGCCTTGGTGAGGTCTACACCTTC CAGSLGEVYTF TRBV9 - 11 TRBJ1-2 -
TGTGCCAGCAGCGTAGGGACAGGGGAGCCCAATGAGCAGTTCTTC CASSVGTGEPNEQFF TRBV9 - 15 TRBJ2-1 TRBD1
TGCGCCAGCAGCCAAGAGCCTGTGACAGTTCTTAGCACAGATACGCAGTATTTT CASSQEPVTVLSTDTQYF TRBV4-3 - 18 TRBJ2-3 -
TGCGCCAGCAGTGAGATAGAGGGTCAGCCCCAGCATTTT CASSEIEGQPQHF TRBV10-2 few 13 TRBJ1-5 -
TGTGCCAGCACTCAAAGGGGCGGCTCTGGAAACACCATATATTTT CASTQRGGSGNTIYF TRBV12-3/TRBV12-4 - 15 TRBJ1-3 -
TGTGCCAGCAGCCAAGTGGGGTCCGCGGGGGCCGGAACAGATACGCAGTATTTT CASSQVGSAGAGTDTQYF TRBV4-2 - 18 TRBJ2-3 -
TGTGCCAGCAGCGTACGGTTGGAGAAAAGCACAGATACGCAGTATTTT CASSVRLEKSTDTQYF TRBV13 - 16 TRBJ2-3 -
TGTGCCAGCAGTTTAACCGGACAGAGCCGTGGCTACACCTTC CASSLTGQSRGYTF TRBV28 few 14 TRBJ1-2 -
TGTGCCAGTAGTAGCCGCGAGGGAAAGAGCTCCTACAATGAGCAGTTCTTC CASSSREGKSSYNEQFF TRBV19 - 17 TRBJ2-1 -
TGTGCCAGCAGCAAAGGGACTAGCGGTTACAATGAGCAGTTCTTC CASSKGTSGYNEQFF TRBV21-1 - 15 TRBJ2-1 -
TGTGCCAGCACCTACCGGACAGGGACGAACACTGAAGCTTTCTTT CASTYRTGTNTEAFF TRBV6-5 once 15 TRBJ1-1 TRBD1
TGTGCCAGCAGCCGCCGGGACAGGGGTTACGGAAAAAATGAGCAGTTCTTC CASSRRDRGYGKNEQFF TRBV3-1 - 17 TRBJ2-1 TRBD1
TGTGCCAGCAGCTCGGACAGGGTGTCTGGGGCCAACGTCCTGACTTTC CASSSDRVSGANVLTF TRBV7-9 - 16 TRBJ2-6 TRBD1
TGTGCCAGCACCCAGGGGGATGGGGTCCTCGAAGAGACCCAGTACTTC CASTQGDGVLEETQYF TRBV7-9 - 16 TRBJ2-5 TRBD1
TGTGCCAGCAGCCGGCCGGACAGAGGCCCCCCAGATACGCAGTATTTT CASSRPDRGPPDTQYF TRBV7-9 few 16 TRBJ2-3 -
TGTGCCAGCGTTGGTGAGGGGGTTGCCTACGTGCAGTACTTC CASVGEGVAYVQYF TRBV6-6 - 14 TRBJ2-4 -